The rows below give T cell receptor beta chains drawn from one sample of a study. In TCRdb, the RT-PCR reads were re-called with MiXCR into one record per CDR3 protein. The sample records about 680,000 distinct CDR3 sequences, 14% being singletons. The specimen sequenced was memory CD4+ T cells from blood. The receptors were sampled from a female donor in good health, serving as a healthy control. CDR3s include the opening cysteine and the closing phenylalanine or tryptophan. D genes are given only for firm matches. A clone size is listed for some rows: how often the clone was seen (once, few, many), or a class if it is expanded.

d_call	clone_size	v_call	j_call	cdr3_aa	cdr3_nt
TRBD1	.	TRBV12-3/TRBV12-4	TRBJ1-2	CASSLNTGEGGYTF	TGTGCCAGCAGTTTAAACACAGGGGAGGGAGGCTACACCTTC
TRBD2	many	TRBV7-8	TRBJ2-2	CASRLAANTGELFF	TGTGCCAGTCGACTAGCGGCGAACACCGGGGAGCTGTTTTTT
.	few	TRBV28	TRBJ1-1	CASSLISGAGDTEAFF	TGTGCCAGCAGTTTAATATCAGGGGCAGGGGACACTGAAGCTTTCTTT
.	.	TRBV20-1	TRBJ2-4	CSAHGGAGPKNIQYF	TGCAGTGCCCATGGGGGGGCCGGGCCCAAAAACATTCAGTACTTC
TRBD1	.	TRBV9	TRBJ2-2	CASSRQGWYTGELFF	TGTGCCAGCAGCAGACAGGGGTGGTACACCGGGGAGCTGTTTTTT
.	.	TRBV28	TRBJ1-5	CASTRSTGNQPQHF	TGTGCCAGCACCAGAAGTACAGGGAATCAGCCCCAGCATTTT
TRBD1	.	TRBV7-3	TRBJ2-3	CASSSTPYTGQATDTQYF	TGTGCCAGCAGCTCCACCCCGTATACGGGACAGGCAACAGATACGCAGTATTTT
TRBD1	many	TRBV5-1	TRBJ2-7	CASSLATGGGDEQYF	TGCGCCAGCAGCTTGGCGACAGGGGGCGGCGACGAGCAGTACTTC
.	few	TRBV5-5	TRBJ1-2	CASSTSGDYGYTF	TGTGCCAGCAGTACCTCGGGAGACTATGGCTACACCTTC
TRBD2	few	TRBV7-2	TRBJ2-7	CASSPLGGSGRALREQYF	TGTGCCAGCAGCCCTCTCGGGGGAAGCGGGAGGGCCCTCCGCGAGCAGTACTTC
.	few	TRBV9	TRBJ2-3	CASSVGGWATDTQYF	TGTGCCAGCAGCGTAGGAGGCTGGGCAACAGATACGCAGTATTTT
.	few	TRBV6-5	TRBJ2-1	CASGAPYNEQFF	TGTGCCAGCGGGGCCCCCTACAATGAGCAGTTCTTC
.	many	TRBV9	TRBJ1-6	CASSVTDSYSPLHF	TGTGCCAGCAGCGTAACAGACTCTTATTCACCCCTCCACTTT
.	many	TRBV5-1	TRBJ2-6	CASSLTGSAGANVLTF	TGCGCCAGCAGCTTAACAGGGTCCGCTGGGGCCAACGTCCTGACTTTC
TRBD2	.	TRBV3-1	TRBJ2-7	CASSRGTSGIYEQYF	TGTGCCAGCAGCCGAGGGACTAGCGGGATCTACGAGCAGTACTTC
TRBD1	few	TRBV7-2	TRBJ1-5	CASSLVTGGGQPQHF	TGTGCCAGCAGCTTAGTGACAGGGGGTGGTCAGCCCCAGCATTTT
TRBD2	.	TRBV5-5	TRBJ2-5	CASSLGASGTYLETQYF	TGTGCCAGCAGCTTGGGGGCTAGCGGGACGTATTTAGAGACCCAGTACTTC
.	many	TRBV24-1	TRBJ2-3	CATSDSGPLDGTDTQYF	TGTGCCACCAGTGATTCGGGACCCCTGGATGGGACAGATACGCAGTATTTT
TRBD2	many	TRBV7-3	TRBJ2-2	CASSTTSGRSGELFF	TGTGCCAGCAGCACCACTAGCGGGAGATCCGGGGAGCTGTTTTTT
.	.	TRBV7-2	TRBJ1-3	CASTYAKSGNTIYF	TGTGCCAGCACGTACGCGAAATCTGGAAACACCATATATTTT
TRBD2	many	TRBV6-5	TRBJ2-3	CASRGLAGLTDTQYF	TGTGCCAGCAGGGGGCTAGCGGGCCTCACAGATACGCAGTATTTT
.	.	TRBV24-1	TRBJ2-1	CATSGAGYNEQFF	TGTGCCACCAGTGGGGCTGGATACAATGAGCAGTTCTTC
TRBD2	.	TRBV7-2	TRBJ2-1	CASSFQAGLSSYNEQFF	TGTGCCAGCAGCTTCCAAGCGGGACTGAGCTCCTACAATGAGCAGTTCTTC
.	many	TRBV5-1	TRBJ2-7	CASRPASAYEQYF	TGCGCCAGCAGGCCCGCATCCGCTTACGAGCAGTACTTC
TRBD2	.	TRBV20-1	TRBJ2-3	CSANTQGLVYTDTQYF	TGCAGTGCTAATACCCAGGGACTAGTCTACACAGATACGCAGTATTTT
.	few	TRBV9	TRBJ1-6	CASSNRANSPLHF	TGTGCCAGCAGTAACAGGGCTAATTCACCCCTCCACTTT
TRBD2	many	TRBV5-1	TRBJ2-7	CASRGYTSGGYEQYF	TGCGCCAGCAGGGGTTATACTAGCGGAGGCTACGAGCAGTACTTC
.	many	TRBV7-2	TRBJ2-5	CASSLVWGEETQYF	TGTGCCAGCAGCTTAGTATGGGGCGAGGAGACCCAGTACTTC
.	.	TRBV4-2	TRBJ1-5	CASSIRINQPQHF	TGTGCCAGTAGTATTCGGATAAATCAGCCCCAGCATTTT
.	.	TRBV28	TRBJ2-6	CASSEAGSGANVLTF	TGTGCCAGCAGTGAAGCAGGGTCTGGGGCCAACGTCCTGACTTTC
.	few	TRBV30	TRBJ2-3	CAWSGGVGRNTDTQYF	TGTGCCTGGAGTGGGGGTGTGGGGCGGAACACAGATACGCAGTATTTT
.	.	TRBV20-1	TRBJ1-3	CSASGDSSGNTIYF	TGCAGTGCTAGCGGGGACTCCTCTGGAAACACCATATATTTT
.	few	TRBV20-1	TRBJ2-5	CSAFTDLGETQYF	TGCAGTGCTTTCACCGATCTTGGGGAGACCCAGTACTTC
.	few	TRBV6-5	TRBJ1-2	CASRSAGSYTF	TGTGCCAGCCGCTCGGCGGGATCCTACACCTTC
TRBD1	many	TRBV12-3/TRBV12-4	TRBJ1-2	CASSWDRKLGYTF	TGTGCCAGCAGTTGGGACAGGAAATTGGGCTACACCTTC
TRBD1	few	TRBV20-1	TRBJ2-7	CSAHTGAVSYEQYF	TGCAGTGCGCATACAGGGGCAGTATCCTACGAGCAGTACTTC
.	few	TRBV4-2	TRBJ1-3	CASNTGPGGGGNTIYF	TGTGCCAGCAACACAGGGCCTGGCGGTGGTGGAAACACCATATATTTT
.	few	TRBV10-2	TRBJ1-1	CASSTGASGTEAFF	TGCGCCAGTAGTACCGGGGCCTCGGGCACTGAAGCTTTCTTT
.	many	TRBV28	TRBJ1-1	CACEGIGTEAFF	TGTGCTTGCGAGGGGATAGGCACTGAAGCTTTCTTT
.	.	TRBV10-3	TRBJ2-5	CAISDTETRSSRETQYF	TGTGCCATCAGTGATACCGAAACTAGATCCTCGCGAGAGACCCAGTACTTC
.	.	TRBV7-2	TRBJ2-7	CASSLMIGQQYF	TGTGCCAGCAGCCTAATGATCGGTCAGCAGTACTTC
.	few	TRBV27	TRBJ1-2	CASSLGPKGNYGYTF	TGTGCCAGCAGTCTAGGGCCTAAGGGCAACTATGGCTACACCTTC